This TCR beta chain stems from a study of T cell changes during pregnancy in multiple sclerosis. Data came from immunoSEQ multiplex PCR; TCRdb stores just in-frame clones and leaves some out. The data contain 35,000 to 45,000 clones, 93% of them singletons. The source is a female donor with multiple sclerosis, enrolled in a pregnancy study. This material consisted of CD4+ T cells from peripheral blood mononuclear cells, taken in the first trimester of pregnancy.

CDR3 nucleotide sequence: TGTGCCAGCAGCGGACAGGGTGGCATCGGGGAGCTGTTTTTT. It translates to CASSGQGGIGELFF. The V and J genes are TRBV9 and TRBJ2-2; 7 positions agree with TRBD1. The CDR3 is made up of 14 amino acids. V lost 3 bases and J lost 7; bases outside the gene matches: 6. The germline V gene has CDR1 SGDLS and CDR2 YYNGEE.